What follows are 12 T cell receptor beta chains derived from one specimen sequenced in a study of beta chain features in type 1 diabetes. The study reverse transcribed the entire isolated RNA, so it sequenced expressed TCRB transcripts. Sequencing used immunoSEQ multiplex PCR; TCRdb keeps in-frame clones, though not all of them. The table has roughly 230,000 clones, 9.6% seen once. The sequencing sample was made of naive CD4+ T cells from blood. The source of these receptors is a woman aged 18-35 years in good health.

This rearrangement joins TRBV10-3 to TRBJ2-1; D is undetermined. V lost 4 bases to trimming and J lost 5 bases, with 9 bases between them. Germline V gene sequence: CDR1 ENHRY, CDR2 SYGVKD. The CDR3 has 13 residues. CDR3 sequence: CAISGGVDNEQFF. CDR3 nucleotide sequence: TGTGCCATCAGTGGAGGCGTGGACAATGAGCAGTTCTTC.

This clone was recorded many times. The chain has TRBV29-1 and TRBJ2-6; TRBD1 matches 9 bases. Trimming took 5 bases from V and 4 from J; bases not matched to a gene: 6. In germline, CDR1 is SQVTM, CDR2 ANQGSEA. This CDR3 contains 15 residues. The CDR3 region is CSVHSQGAGANVLTF. The CDR3 DNA reads as TGCAGCGTTCATTCACAGGGGGCAGGGGCCAACGTCCTGACTTTC.

In its sample, this clone was seen a few times. The CDR3 sequence is CASSPGTGRSSYEQYF. CDR3 coding DNA: TGCGCCAGCAGTCCCGGGACAGGGCGCTCCTCCTACGAGCAGTACTTC. This sequence joins TRBV5-1 and TRBJ2-7; 9 bases agree with TRBD1. CDR3 length equals 16 residues. Trimming took 5 bases from V and 0 from J; bases not matched to a gene: 9. Germline V gene data show CDR1 as SGHRS and CDR2 as YFSETQ.

This sequence joins TRBV25-1 and TRBJ2-2, with 8 positions matching TRBD2. The V segment lost 8 bases and the J segment 6 bases; nucleotides outside the gene matches: 14. CDR3 length: 16 residues. Germline V gene lookup returns CDR1 MGHDK and CDR2 SYGVNS. The CDR3 DNA reads TGTGCCAGCGGACCTCCGGGACTAGACGGTTCCGGGGAGCTGTTTTTT. It is translated as CASGPPGLDGSGELFF.

The chain employs TRBV5-1 and TRBJ2-5; tentative D call: TRBD1 (5 bases). Near its end, the DNA agrees better with TRBJ2-7, so the J call may be wrong. There are 14 residues in the CDR3. Per the germline V gene, CDR1 is SGHRS and CDR2 is YFSETQ. CDR3 sequence: CASSLRPGSYEQYF. The CDR3 DNA follows: TGCGCCAGCAGCTTGAGGCCAGGGTCCTACGAGCAGTACTTC.

The table lists this clone with a few counts. DNA of the CDR3: TGTGCCAGCAGACCCGGGACAGCCCGCAATCAGCCCCAGCATTTT. Translating gives CASRPGTARNQPQHF. The chain couples TRBV28 to TRBJ1-5; TRBD1 matches 7 bases. V shed 6 bases, J shed 2 bases, and the junction held 7 bases outside the gene matches. Germline loops: CDR1 MDHEN, CDR2 SYDVKM. The CDR3 has 15 amino acids. The full variable domain, its missing parts supplied by reference TRBV28 and TRBJ1-5, is DVKVTQSSRYLVKRTGEKVFLECVQDMDHENMFWYRQDPGLGLRLIYFSYDVKMKEKGDIPEGYSVSREKKERFSLILESASTNQTSMYLCASRPGTARNQPQHFGDGTRLSIL.

This chain uses TRBV11-2 with TRBJ2-1; D is possibly TRBD2 (6 bases). The germline V gene has CDR1 SGHAT and CDR2 FQNNGV. The CDR3 runs to 15 residues. Trimming removed 0 bases from V and 9 bases from J, with 15 bases in between. The CDR3 spells CASSLDRWGGGEQFF. DNA of the CDR3: TGTGCCAGCAGCTTAGATCGCTGGGGAGGAGGTGAGCAGTTCTTC.

A note on this clone: The germline gene is not matched at one end of the junction; a read error may be the cause. This chain connects TRBV18 to TRBJ1-6; D gene ambiguous. CDR3 length: 13 amino acids. Germline CDR1 and CDR2: KGHSH and LQKENI. The CDR3 here is CASSPQTDSPLHF. In nucleotides, the CDR3 is TGTGCCAGCTCCCCCCAGACTGATTCCCCCCTCCACTTT.

This sequence joins TRBV14 and TRBJ2-5; D is undetermined. Germline values: CDR1 SGHDN, CDR2 FVKESK. With 2 bases removed from V and 4 bases from J, the gap between germline ends came to 20 bases. CDR3 size: 17 residues. CDR3 protein: CASSQKFAAPRRETQYF. CDR3 nucleotide sequence: TGTGCCAGCAGCCAAAAGTTCGCGGCCCCCCGGCGAGAGACCCAGTACTTC.

V is TRBV6-5 and J is TRBJ2-7; 8 nucleotides align to TRBD1. Germline CDR1 and CDR2: MNHEY and SVGAGI. The J segment lost 7 bases and the V segment lost 6 bases, leaving 8 bases of the junction unmatched. The CDR3 runs to 13 residues. The CDR3, as DNA: TGTGCCAGCAGCCTGGGGACAGGAAGTGAGCAGTACTTC. Translating it yields CASSLGTGSEQYF.

This clone has more than one count but fewer than ten. This rearrangement joins TRBV4-1 to TRBJ2-7; 9 bases are shared with TRBD1. Trimming took 3 bases from V and 2 from J; bases not matched to a gene: 8. Germline V lookup: CDR1 MGHRA, CDR2 YSYEKL. This CDR3 has 16 amino acids. Here the CDR3 DNA reads TGCGCCAGCAGCCACACACCGGGACAGGGTGCCTACGAGCAGTACTTC. Translated, it gives CASSHTPGQGAYEQYF.

The V gene is TRBV5-1, the J gene TRBJ1-3, with D maybe TRBD1 (5 bases). The V gene's germline CDR1 is SGHRS and CDR2 YFSETQ. Trimming left V 5 bases short and J 4 bases short, with 10 bases between. The CDR3 loop spans 13 amino acids. DNA of the CDR3: TGCGCCAGCAGACCAGGGCCCGGAAACACCATATATTTT. Protein sequence: CASRPGPGNTIYF.